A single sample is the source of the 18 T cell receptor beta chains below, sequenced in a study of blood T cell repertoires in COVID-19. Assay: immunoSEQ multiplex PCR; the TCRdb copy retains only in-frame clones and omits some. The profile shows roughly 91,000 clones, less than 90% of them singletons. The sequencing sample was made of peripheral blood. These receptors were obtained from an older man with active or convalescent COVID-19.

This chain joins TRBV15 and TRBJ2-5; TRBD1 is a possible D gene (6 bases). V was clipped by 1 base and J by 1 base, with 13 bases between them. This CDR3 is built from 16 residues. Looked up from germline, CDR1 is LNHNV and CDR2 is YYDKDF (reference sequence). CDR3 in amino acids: CATSRASQGFQETQYF. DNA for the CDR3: TGTGCCACCAGCAGAGCTTCACAGGGATTCCAAGAGACCCAGTACTTC.

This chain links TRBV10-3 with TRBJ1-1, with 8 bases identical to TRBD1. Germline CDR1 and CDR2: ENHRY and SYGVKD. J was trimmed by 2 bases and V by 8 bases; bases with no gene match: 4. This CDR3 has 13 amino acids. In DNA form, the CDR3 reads TGTGCCATCGGAGGACAGGGCAACACTGAAGCTTTCTTT. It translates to CAIGGQGNTEAFF.

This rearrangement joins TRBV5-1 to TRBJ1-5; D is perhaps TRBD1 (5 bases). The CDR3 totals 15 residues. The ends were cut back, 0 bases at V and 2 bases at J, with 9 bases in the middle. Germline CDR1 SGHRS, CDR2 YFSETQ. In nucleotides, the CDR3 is TGCGCCAGCAGCTTGGGGCAGGGTGGCAATCAGCCCCAGCATTTT. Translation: CASSLGQGGNQPQHF.

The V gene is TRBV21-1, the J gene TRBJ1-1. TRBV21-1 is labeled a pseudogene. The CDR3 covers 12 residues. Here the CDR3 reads CASSNLSAIAFF. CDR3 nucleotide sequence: TGTGCCAGCAGCAATCTAAGTGCCATAGCTTTCTTT.

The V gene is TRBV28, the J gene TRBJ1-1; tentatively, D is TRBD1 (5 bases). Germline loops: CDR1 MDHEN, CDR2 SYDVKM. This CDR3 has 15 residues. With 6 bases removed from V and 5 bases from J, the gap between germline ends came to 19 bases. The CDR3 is CASSPSGREYTEAFF. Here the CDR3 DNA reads TGTGCCAGCAGCCCCTCCGGCAGGGAATATACTGAAGCTTTCTTT.

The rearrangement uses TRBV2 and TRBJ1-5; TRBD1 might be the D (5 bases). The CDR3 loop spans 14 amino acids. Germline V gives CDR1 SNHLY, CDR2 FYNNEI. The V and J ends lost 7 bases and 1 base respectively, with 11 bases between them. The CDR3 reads CASTLGGSNQPQHF. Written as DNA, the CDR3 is TGTGCCAGCACCCTGGGGGGGAGCAATCAGCCCCAGCATTTT.

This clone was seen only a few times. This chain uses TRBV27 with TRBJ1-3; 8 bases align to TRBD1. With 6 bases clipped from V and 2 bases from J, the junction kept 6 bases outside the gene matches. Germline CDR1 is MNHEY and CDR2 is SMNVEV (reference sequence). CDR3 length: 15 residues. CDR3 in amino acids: CASSHTGGTGNTIYF. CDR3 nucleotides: TGTGCCAGCAGCCATACAGGGGGTACTGGAAACACCATATATTTT.

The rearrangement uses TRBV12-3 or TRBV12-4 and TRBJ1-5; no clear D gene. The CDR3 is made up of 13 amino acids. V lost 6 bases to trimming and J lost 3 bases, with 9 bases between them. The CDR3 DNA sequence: TGTGCCAGCAGAGAGAACTACAATCAGCCCCAGCATTTT. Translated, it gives CASRENYNQPQHF.

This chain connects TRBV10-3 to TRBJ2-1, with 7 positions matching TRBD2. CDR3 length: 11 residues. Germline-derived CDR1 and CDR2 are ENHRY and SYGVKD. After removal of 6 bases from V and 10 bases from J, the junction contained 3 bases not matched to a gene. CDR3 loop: CAIRGLEEQFF. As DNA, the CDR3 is TGTGCCATCAGAGGACTAGAAGAGCAGTTCTTC.

In DNA, the CDR3 is TGTGCCAGTAGTACCCCGACAGGGGAGTGGGAGCAGTTCTTC. Protein sequence: CASSTPTGEWEQFF. The chain couples TRBV19 to TRBJ2-1; 8 nucleotides match TRBD1. V shed 4 bases, J shed 10 bases, and the junction held 9 bases outside the gene matches. The CDR3 has 14 residues. Per the germline V gene, CDR1 is LNHDA and CDR2 is SQIVND (reference sequence).

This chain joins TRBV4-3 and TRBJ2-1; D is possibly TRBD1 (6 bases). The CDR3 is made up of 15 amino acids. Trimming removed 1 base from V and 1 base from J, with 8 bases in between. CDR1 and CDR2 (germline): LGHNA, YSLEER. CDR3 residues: CASSQGQVSYNEQFF. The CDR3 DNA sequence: TGCGCCAGCAGCCAAGGACAGGTTTCCTACAATGAGCAGTTCTTC.

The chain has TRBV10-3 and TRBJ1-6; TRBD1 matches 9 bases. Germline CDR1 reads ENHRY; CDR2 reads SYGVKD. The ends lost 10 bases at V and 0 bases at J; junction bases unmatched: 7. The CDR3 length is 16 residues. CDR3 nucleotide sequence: TGTGCCACCCAAGGACAGGGGAGCTCCTATAATTCACCCCTCCACTTT. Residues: CATQGQGSSYNSPLHF.

DNA for the CDR3: TGTGCCAGTAGTGCCGGGGGGACGGACATTCAGTACTTC. It translates to CASSAGGTDIQYF. The chain joins TRBV19 to TRBJ2-4; TRBD2 matches at 7 bases. The ends lost 5 bases at V and 8 bases at J; junction bases unmatched: 6. The CDR3 runs 13 residues. The V gene's germline CDR1 is LNHDA and CDR2 SQIVND (reference sequence).

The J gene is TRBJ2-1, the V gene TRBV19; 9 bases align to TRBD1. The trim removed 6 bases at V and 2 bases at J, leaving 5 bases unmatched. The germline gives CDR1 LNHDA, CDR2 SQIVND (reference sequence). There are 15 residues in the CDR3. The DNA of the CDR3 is TGTGCCAGTAGAGCGGGACAGGGCCCCTACAATGAGCAGTTCTTC. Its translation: CASRAGQGPYNEQFF.

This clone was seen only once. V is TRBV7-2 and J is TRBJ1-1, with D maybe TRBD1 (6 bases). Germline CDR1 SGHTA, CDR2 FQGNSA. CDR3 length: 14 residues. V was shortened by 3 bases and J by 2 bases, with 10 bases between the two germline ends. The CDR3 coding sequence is TGTGCCAGCAGCTTCCAACAGGGAAACACTGAAGCTTTCTTT. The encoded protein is CASSFQQGNTEAFF.

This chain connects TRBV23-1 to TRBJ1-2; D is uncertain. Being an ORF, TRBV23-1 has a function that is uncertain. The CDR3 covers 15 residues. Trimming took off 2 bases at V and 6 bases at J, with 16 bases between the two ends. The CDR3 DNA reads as TGCGCCAGCAGTCAACGACAACCGATCGGGAATGGCTACACCTTC. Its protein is CASSQRQPIGNGYTF.

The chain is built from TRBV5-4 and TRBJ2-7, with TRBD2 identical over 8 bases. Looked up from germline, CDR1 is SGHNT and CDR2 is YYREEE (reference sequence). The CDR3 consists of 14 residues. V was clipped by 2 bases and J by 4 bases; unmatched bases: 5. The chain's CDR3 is CASSFGGARYEQYF. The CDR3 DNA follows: TGTGCCAGCAGCTTCGGGGGGGCGAGGTACGAGCAGTACTTC.

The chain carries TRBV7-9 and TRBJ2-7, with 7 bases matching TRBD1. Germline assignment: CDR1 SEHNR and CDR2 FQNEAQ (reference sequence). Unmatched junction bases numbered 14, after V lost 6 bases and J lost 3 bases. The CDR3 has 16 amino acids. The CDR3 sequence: CASSSRNTRDSYEQYF. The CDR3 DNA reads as TGTGCCAGCAGTTCCCGGAACACCCGGGACAGCTACGAGCAGTACTTC.